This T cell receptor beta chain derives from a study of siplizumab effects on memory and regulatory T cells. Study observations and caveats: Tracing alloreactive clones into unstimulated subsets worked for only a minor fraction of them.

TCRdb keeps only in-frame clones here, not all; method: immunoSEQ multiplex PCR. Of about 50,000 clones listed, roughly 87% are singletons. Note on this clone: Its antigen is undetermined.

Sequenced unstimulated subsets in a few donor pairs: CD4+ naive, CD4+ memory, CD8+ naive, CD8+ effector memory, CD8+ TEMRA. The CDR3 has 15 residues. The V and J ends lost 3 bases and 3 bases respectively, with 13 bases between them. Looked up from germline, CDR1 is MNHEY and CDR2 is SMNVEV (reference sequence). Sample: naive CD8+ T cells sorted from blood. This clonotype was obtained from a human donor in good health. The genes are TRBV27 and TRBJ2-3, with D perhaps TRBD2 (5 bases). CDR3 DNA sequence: TGTGCCAGCAGTTTTAAATTAGGGAGTACAGATACGCAGTATTTT. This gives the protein CASSFKLGSTDTQYF.